The T cell receptor (beta chain) under discussion was sequenced for a study of cytomegalovirus exposure and HLA in healthy donors. Study-wide findings and caveats: Upon later analysis, HLA-associated TCR beta chains proved more clonally expanded than other, equally common chains. A later analysis associated 15,000 to 20,000 TCR beta sequences with HLA alleles at a 0.05 false discovery rate.

V was cut by 3 bases and J by 8 bases, with 7 bases left in between. The CDR3 runs 11 residues. Germline V CDR1 and CDR2: SGHTA, FQGNSA. It was with 60 Vbeta and 13 Jbeta primers that the PCR ran. Produced via immunoSEQ multiplex PCR; TCRdb's table is partial and in-frame only. The data hold about 160,000 clones, with roughly four fifths observed a single time. As to this clone: Its matching antigen is unknown.

The chain couples TRBV7-2 to TRBJ1-1, with unresolved D. Sequencing was carried out using PBMCs. The TCR sequence derives from a male donor in good health and CMV-seropositive. This CDR3 reads CASSLVREAFF. The CDR3 DNA follows: TGTGCCAGCAGCTTGGTCAGGGAAGCTTTCTTT.